This TCR beta chain was captured in a study of Ad26.COV2.S vaccination and SARS-CoV-2 variants. The wider study: Enrolled in COV1001, the donor was in the Ad26.COV2.S trial arm, which received the vaccine.

Profiling relied on immunoSEQ multiplex PCR, and the TCRdb table lists in-frame clones only, not all of them. The top ten clones hold about 3.3% of a sample with about 350,000 clones, 80% to 90% of them seen once. The CDR3 length is 14 residues. Between the trimmed V and J ends, which lost 1 base and 0 bases, there was a span of 7 bases. Germline CDR1 LNHDA, CDR2 SQIVND (reference sequence). As to treatment: 15 to 20 received Ad26.COV2.S at low or high dose, single or two shots; five or six received placebo; per-sample allocation not given. All samples were drawn on day 63, counting from the first vaccine or placebo injection. Points from the study as a whole: From the TCR breadth and depth analyses, total T cell responses may have been underestimated.

Worth noting for this clone: Its matching antigen is unknown.

The receptor was isolated from a person between 18 and 65 years old who received the Ad26.COV2.S COVID-19 vaccine or a placebo. The starting material was peripheral blood, obtained in a trial of Ad26.COV2.S vaccine versus placebo. V and J are TRBV19 and TRBJ2-7; no definite D call. The CDR3 region is CASSIGYDSYEQYF. CDR3 DNA sequence: TGTGCCAGTAGTATAGGATACGACTCCTACGAGCAGTACTTC.